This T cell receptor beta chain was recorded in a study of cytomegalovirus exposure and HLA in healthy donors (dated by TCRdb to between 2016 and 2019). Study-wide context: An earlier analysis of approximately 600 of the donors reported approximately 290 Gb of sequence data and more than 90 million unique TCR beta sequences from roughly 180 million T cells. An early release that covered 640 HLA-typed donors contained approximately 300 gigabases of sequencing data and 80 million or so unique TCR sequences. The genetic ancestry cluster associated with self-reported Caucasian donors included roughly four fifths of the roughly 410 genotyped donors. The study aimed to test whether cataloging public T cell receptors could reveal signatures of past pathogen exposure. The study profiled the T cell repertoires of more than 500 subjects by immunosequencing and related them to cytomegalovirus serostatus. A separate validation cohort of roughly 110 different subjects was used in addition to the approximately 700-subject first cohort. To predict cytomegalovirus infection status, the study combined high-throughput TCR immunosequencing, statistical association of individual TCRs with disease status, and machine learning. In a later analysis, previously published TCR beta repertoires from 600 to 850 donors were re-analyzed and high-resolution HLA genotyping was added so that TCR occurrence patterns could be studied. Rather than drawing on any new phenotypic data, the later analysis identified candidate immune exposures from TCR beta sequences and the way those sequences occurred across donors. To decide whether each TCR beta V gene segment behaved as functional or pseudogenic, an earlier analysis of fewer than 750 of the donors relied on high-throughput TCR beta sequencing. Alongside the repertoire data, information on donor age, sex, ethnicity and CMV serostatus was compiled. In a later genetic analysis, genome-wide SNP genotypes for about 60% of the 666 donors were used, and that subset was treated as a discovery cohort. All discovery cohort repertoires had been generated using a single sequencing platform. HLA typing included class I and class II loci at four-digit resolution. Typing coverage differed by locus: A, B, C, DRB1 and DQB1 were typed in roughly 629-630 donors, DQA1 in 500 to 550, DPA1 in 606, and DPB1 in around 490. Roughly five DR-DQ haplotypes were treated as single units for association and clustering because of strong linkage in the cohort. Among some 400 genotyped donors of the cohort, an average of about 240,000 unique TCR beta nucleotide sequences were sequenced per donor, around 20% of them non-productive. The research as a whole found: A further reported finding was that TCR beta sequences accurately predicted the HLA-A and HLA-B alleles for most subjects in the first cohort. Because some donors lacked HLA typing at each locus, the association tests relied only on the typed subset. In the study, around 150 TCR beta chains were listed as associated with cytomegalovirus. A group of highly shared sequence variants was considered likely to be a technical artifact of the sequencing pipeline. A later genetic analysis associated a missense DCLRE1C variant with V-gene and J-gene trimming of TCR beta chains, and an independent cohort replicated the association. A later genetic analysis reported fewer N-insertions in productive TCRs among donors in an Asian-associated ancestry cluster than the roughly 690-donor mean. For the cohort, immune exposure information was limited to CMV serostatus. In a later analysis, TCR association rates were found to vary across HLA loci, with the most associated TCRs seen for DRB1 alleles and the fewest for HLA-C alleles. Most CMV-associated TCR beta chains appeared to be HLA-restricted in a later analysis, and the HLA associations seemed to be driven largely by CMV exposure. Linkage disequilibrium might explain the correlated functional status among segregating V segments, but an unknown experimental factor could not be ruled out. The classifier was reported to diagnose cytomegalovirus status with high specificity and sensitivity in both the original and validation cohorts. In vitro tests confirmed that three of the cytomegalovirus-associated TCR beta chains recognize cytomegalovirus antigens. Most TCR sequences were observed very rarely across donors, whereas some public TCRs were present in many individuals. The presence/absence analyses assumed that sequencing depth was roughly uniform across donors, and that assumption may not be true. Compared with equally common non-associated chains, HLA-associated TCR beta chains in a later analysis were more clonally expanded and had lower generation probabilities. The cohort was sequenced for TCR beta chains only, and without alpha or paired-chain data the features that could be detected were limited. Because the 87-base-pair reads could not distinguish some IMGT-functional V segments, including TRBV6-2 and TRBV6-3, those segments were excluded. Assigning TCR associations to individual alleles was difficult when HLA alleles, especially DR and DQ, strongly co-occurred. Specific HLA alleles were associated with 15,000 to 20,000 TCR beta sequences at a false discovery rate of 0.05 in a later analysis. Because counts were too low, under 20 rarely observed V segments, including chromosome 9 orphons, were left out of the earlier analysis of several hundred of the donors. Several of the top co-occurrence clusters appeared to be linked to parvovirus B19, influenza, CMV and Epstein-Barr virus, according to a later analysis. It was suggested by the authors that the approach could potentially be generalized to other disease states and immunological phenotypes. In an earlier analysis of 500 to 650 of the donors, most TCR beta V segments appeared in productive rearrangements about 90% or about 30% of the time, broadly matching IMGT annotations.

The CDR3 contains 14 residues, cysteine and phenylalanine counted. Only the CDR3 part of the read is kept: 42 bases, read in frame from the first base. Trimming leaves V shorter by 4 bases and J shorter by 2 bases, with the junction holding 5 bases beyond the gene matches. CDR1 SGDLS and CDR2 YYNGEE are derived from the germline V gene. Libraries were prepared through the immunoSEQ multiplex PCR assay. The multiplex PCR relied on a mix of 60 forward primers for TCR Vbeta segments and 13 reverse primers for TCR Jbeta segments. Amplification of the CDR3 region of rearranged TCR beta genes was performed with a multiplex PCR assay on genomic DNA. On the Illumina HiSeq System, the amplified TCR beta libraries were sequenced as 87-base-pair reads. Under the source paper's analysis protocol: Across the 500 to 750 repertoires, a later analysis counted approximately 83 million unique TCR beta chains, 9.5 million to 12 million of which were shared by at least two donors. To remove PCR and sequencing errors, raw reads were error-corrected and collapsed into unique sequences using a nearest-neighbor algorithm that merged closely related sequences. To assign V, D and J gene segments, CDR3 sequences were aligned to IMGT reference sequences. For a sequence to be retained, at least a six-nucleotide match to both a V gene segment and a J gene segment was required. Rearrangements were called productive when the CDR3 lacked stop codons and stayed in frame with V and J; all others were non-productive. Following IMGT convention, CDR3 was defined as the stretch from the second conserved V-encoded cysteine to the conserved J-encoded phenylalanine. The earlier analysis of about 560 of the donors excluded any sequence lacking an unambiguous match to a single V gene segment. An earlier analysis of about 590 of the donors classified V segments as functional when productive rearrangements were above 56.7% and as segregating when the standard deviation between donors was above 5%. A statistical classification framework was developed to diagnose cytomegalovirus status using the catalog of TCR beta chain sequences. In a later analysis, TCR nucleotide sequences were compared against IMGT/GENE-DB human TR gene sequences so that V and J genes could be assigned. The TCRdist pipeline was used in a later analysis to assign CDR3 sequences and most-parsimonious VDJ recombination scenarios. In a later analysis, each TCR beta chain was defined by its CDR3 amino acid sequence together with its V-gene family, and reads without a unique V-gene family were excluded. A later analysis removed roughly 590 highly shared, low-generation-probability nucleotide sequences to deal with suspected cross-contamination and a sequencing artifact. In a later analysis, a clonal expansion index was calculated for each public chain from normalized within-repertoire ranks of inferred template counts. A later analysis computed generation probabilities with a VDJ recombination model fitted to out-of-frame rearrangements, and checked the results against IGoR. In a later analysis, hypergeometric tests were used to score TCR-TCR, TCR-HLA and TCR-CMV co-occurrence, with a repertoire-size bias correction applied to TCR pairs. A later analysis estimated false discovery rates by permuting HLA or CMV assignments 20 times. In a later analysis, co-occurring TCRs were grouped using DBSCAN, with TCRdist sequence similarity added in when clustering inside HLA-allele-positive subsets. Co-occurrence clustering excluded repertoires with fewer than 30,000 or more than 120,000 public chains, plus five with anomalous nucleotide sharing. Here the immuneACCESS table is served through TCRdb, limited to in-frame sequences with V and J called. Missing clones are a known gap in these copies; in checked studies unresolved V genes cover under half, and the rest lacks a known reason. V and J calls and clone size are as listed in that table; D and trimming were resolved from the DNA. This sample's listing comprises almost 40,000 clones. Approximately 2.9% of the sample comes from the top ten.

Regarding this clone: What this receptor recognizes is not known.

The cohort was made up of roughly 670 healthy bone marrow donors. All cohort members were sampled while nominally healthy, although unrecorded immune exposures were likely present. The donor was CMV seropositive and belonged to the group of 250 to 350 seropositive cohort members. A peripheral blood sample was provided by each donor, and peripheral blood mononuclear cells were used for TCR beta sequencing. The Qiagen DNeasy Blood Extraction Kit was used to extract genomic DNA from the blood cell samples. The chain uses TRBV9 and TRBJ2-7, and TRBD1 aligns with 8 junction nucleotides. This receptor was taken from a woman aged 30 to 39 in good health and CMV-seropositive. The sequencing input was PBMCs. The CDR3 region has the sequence CASSPQGGPYEQYF. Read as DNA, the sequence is TGTGCCAGCAGCCCACAGGGGGGACCCTACGAGCAGTACTTC. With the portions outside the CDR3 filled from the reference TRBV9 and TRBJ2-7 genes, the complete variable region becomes DSGVTQTPKHLITATGQRVTLRCSPRSGDLSVYWYQQSLDQGLQFLIQYYNGEERAKGNILERFSAQQFPDLHSELNLSSLELGDSALYFCASSPQGGPYEQYFGPGTRLTVT.